These T cell receptor beta chains were read from a single sample in a study of blood T cell repertoires in COVID-19. Assay used: immunoSEQ multiplex PCR; TCRdb lists only in-frame clones, some missing. Found here are 200,000 to 300,000 clones, roughly 81% of them singletons; the top ten hold around 4%. Sequencing was performed on peripheral blood. Source of these receptors: a man in his forties or fifties with acute or convalescent COVID-19. Both conserved end residues are trimmed from each CDR3. D genes are given only for firm matches.

TRBV10-3	NA	TRBJ2-2	AIRTANTGELF
TRBV10-3	NA	TRBJ1-4	AIRRGSEANEKLF
TRBV28	NA	TRBJ2-1	ASSGPSAYNEQF
TRBV15	NA	TRBJ2-3	ATSRESSGTSTDTQY
TRBV6-5	NA	TRBJ1-1	ASSYGASNTEAF
TRBV18	TRBD1	TRBJ2-1	ASSPPGQGYHNEQF
TRBV7-9	NA	TRBJ2-2	ASSLTDTGELF
TRBV9	TRBD1	TRBJ1-4	ASSLGTGGIGPEKLF
TRBV28	NA	TRBJ2-7	ASSFAGWDEQY
TRBV28	NA	TRBJ1-6	ASSLLHSSYNSPLH
TRBV5-4	NA	TRBJ2-7	ASSSPGERMVMY
TRBV19	TRBD1	TRBJ1-6	ASSTGTENSPLH
TRBV6-5	NA	TRBJ2-2	ASSPANTGELF
TRBV19	NA	TRBJ2-3	ASSLVQGLPMNTQY
TRBV5-4	TRBD2	TRBJ2-7	ASSPGGAGPLSYEQY
TRBV5-5	TRBD2	TRBJ2-7	ASSLGREGLYEQY